The present T cell receptor (beta chain) was sequenced within a study of shared clonotypes between healthy human individuals. Findings and caveats of the study: Genetic and exposure-history diversity was limited by the small donor number.

Note on this clone: The antigen remains unidentified.

The CDR3 spans 13 residues. V lost 5 bases and J lost 5, with 12 bases in between. Germline assignment: CDR1 MNHNS and CDR2 SASEGT. TCRdb keeps only in-frame clones here, not all; method: immunoSEQ multiplex PCR. The sample contains about 1 million clones, roughly 80% of which appear only once. This TCR came from a man between 18 and 35 years old in good health. The chain couples TRBV6-1 to TRBJ1-1; D uncertain. The specimen was memory CD4+ T cells sorted from blood. Documented subset: CD45RA-negative fraction. CDR3 DNA: TGTGCCAGCAGTACCCGGACGGGGACTGAAGCTTTCTTT. Translating it yields CASSTRTGTEAFF.